This T cell receptor (beta chain) is from a study of blood T cell repertoires in COVID-19. The authors' processing: Amplification from reference gene primers served as the basis for estimated nucleated cell counts. Produced via immunoSEQ multiplex PCR; TCRdb's table is partial and in-frame only. V, J and clone size reflect that table, while D and trimming were determined from the DNA. There are some 90,000 clones in the sample; about nine tenths occur only once, and 7.5% to 9.5% lies in the top ten. Germline CDR1 SGDLS, CDR2 YYNGEE. This CDR3 comprises 15 residues. Trimming removed 4 bases at V and 9 bases at J, with 20 bases between.

This chain uses TRBV9 with TRBJ2-1; possible D gene TRBD2, 8 bases. The clonotype was recovered from a man aged 45 to 65 with acute or convalescent COVID-19. The sequencing input was peripheral blood. The CDR3 loop is CASSPGGLGMFEQFF. The DNA of the CDR3 is TGTGCCAGCAGCCCAGGGGGACTAGGGATGTTTGAGCAGTTCTTC.